Presented here are 5 T cell receptor beta chains from one specimen sequenced in a study of T cells in localized non-small cell lung cancer. Assay: immunoSEQ multiplex PCR; the TCRdb copy retains only in-frame clones and omits some. The sample includes roughly 40,000 clones, more than 85% of them seen just once. The material was peripheral blood, obtained before any cancer treatment. The source of these receptors is a man between 18 and 49 years old with stage I lung adenocarcinoma.

The rearrangement uses TRBV7-3 and TRBJ1-1; tentative D call: TRBD1 (6 bases). CDR3 length: 15 residues. CDR1 is SGHTA and CDR2 is FQGTGA in the germline V gene. Between the trimmed V and J ends, which lost 5 bases and 4 bases, there was a span of 17 bases. The CDR3 loop is CASSPRHLGGTEAFF. CDR3 DNA: TGTGCCAGCAGCCCACGACATCTAGGGGGCACTGAAGCTTTCTTT.

This chain uses TRBV25-1 with TRBJ2-1; TRBD2 aligns across 8 bases. Germline V CDR1 and CDR2: MGHDK, SYGVNS. The ends lost 4 bases at V and 8 bases at J; junction bases unmatched: 10. There are 15 residues in the CDR3. DNA of the CDR3: TGTGCCAGCAGTGGTGGCGGGGGGCCGGGGGATGAGCAGTTCTTC. Protein: CASSGGGGPGDEQFF.

The CDR3 loop reads CASSLPENIQYF. CDR3 nucleotides: TGTGCCAGCAGCTTGCCGGAGAACATTCAGTACTTC. This chain joins TRBV7-9 and TRBJ2-4; D call uncertain. This CDR3 contains 12 residues. The ends were cut back, 3 bases at V and 7 bases at J, with 7 bases in the middle. CDR1 SEHNR and CDR2 FQNEAQ come from the germline V gene (reference sequence).

The rearrangement joins TRBV19 to TRBJ2-2, with TRBD1 identical over 7 bases. This CDR3 has 15 amino acids. The ends lost 2 bases at V and 5 bases at J; junction bases unmatched: 5. Germline-derived CDR1 and CDR2 are LNHDA and SQIVND (reference sequence). DNA of the CDR3: TGTGCCAGTAGTATAAGACAGGGAAGGACCGGGGAGCTGTTTTTT. Its translation is CASSIRQGRTGELFF.

The V gene is TRBV30, the J gene TRBJ1-1; unclear D gene. CDR3 size: 13 residues. Germline assignment: CDR1 GTSNPN and CDR2 SVGIG (reference sequence). The V and J ends lost 2 bases and 1 base respectively, with 8 bases between them. CDR3 amino acids: CAWSPKPNTEAFF. The CDR3 DNA is TGTGCCTGGAGTCCCAAACCGAACACTGAAGCTTTCTTT.